This TCR beta chain was profiled in a study of blood T cell repertoires in COVID-19 (dated by TCRdb to 2019 to 2021). For context, the study as a whole: Samples covering the acute and convalescent phases of COVID-19 were provided by collaborators in the United States, Italy and Spain. The material from the prospective study consisted of cDNA or gDNA derived from T cells, B-cell-depleted T cells, or PBMCs. Subjects who had been exposed to COVID-19, were actively infected with it, or had recovered from it provided the deeply sampled blood TCRbeta repertoires that made up the dataset. The repertoires were made available in a free public database intended to serve as a resource for research on the immune response to SARS-CoV-2. Samples were obtained from the ongoing ImmuneRACE study (first 160 participants) and from over 1,000 subjects provided by 6 global collaborators. A de-identified subject ID, COVID-19 status, age in years and sex were almost always included in the sample metadata. HLA class I and class II types, where available, came from metadata supplied by the sample provider rather than from assay-based typing. Overall study outcomes, separate from this receptor: The quantity of clinical and demographic metadata differed by source and by participant and was supplied without curation.

The immunoSEQ Assay, a bias-controlled multiplex PCR, was used to amplify TCRbeta CDR3 regions from genomic DNA. As for the authors' bioinformatics: The number of nucleated cells in each sample was estimated from the amplification of reference gene primers within the assay. To quantify the absolute abundance of each unique TCRbeta CDR3 rearrangement, sequence reads were collapsed and filtered. For each sample, productive Simpson clonality was calculated as the square root of Simpson's diversity index across productive rearrangements. TCRdb holds this immuneACCESS table with in-frame rearrangements only. Some clones are missing; in checked studies, unresolved V genes explain under half, and the rest has no known cause. Clone size and V and J calls were adopted from that table, with D and trimming inferred from the DNA. The table for this sample lists about 22,000 clones; around four fifths of them were counted only once. Around a fifth of the sample goes to the ten largest clones.

As encoded in the germline V gene, CDR1 is MNHEY while CDR2 is SVGEGT. V loses 2 bases at its end and J loses 5 bases; junction bases beyond the gene matches: 7. The CDR3 measures 16 amino acids from cysteine to phenylalanine. The only DNA kept is the CDR3, 48 bases in frame from the first base. Remarks on this clone: Its antigen has not been determined. No qualities accompany the bases; no much larger clone lies one base away.

Collaborating institutions collected whole blood in K2EDTA tubes following their own protocols. For TCRbeta analysis, collaborators shipped samples in one of three forms: frozen whole blood, isolated PBMCs, or DNA extracted from either of those sample types. This receptor was taken from a man at least 80 years old with active or convalescent COVID-19. Sequencing input: peripheral blood. Recombination joined TRBV6-2 or TRBV6-3 with TRBJ1-5; the junction holds 9 bases that match TRBD1. The DNA sequence is TGTGCCAGCAGTTACCCTACTCGGACAGGGGATCAGCCCCAGCATTTT. Translated, this is CASSYPTRTGDQPQHF.